This T cell receptor beta chain was sequenced for a study of cytomegalovirus exposure and HLA in healthy donors. Study background: The approximately 120 validation repertoires, a later analysis reported, used the same platform as the approximately 670 repertoires from the first cohort.

The trim removed 4 bases at V and 3 bases at J, leaving 5 bases unmatched. The length of the CDR3 is 14 residues. The germline CDR1 and CDR2 sequences are SGDLS and YYNGEE. The protocol was immunoSEQ multiplex PCR, while the TCRdb copy is restricted to in-frame clones and leaves out a portion. This sample has fewer than 200,000 clones, with roughly 86% found just once. Regarding the study as a whole: Most TCRs appeared rarely, but some public TCRs recurred in many donors. The study put some 160 TCR beta chains on its list as cytomegalovirus-associated. Three CMV-associated chains were confirmed in vitro to be specific for CMV antigens.

Only a few counts were recorded for this clone. Its antigen is not known. This receptor was taken from a young man in good health and CMV-seropositive. The V and J genes are TRBV9 and TRBJ2-7, with 9 bases identical to TRBD2. The sequenced sample consisted of PBMCs. As DNA, the CDR3 is TGTGCCAGCAGCACCCAGACTAGCGGCTACGAGCAGTACTTC. This gives the protein CASSTQTSGYEQYF.